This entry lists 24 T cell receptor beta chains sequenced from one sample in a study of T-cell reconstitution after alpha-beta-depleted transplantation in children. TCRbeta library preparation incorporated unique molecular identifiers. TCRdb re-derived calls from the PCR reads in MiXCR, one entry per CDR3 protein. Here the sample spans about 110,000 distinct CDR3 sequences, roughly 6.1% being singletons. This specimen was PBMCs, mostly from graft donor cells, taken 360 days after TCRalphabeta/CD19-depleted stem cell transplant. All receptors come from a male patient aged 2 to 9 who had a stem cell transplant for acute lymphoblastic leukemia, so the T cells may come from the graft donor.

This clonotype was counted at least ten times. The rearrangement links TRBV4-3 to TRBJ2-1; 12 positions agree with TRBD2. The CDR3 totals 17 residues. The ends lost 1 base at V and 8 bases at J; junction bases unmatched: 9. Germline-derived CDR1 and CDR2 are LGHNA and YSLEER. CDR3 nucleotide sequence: TGCGCCAGCAGCCAAGCTGAACTAGCGGGAGGTCGCGATGAGCAGTTCTTC. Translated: CASSQAELAGGRDEQFF.

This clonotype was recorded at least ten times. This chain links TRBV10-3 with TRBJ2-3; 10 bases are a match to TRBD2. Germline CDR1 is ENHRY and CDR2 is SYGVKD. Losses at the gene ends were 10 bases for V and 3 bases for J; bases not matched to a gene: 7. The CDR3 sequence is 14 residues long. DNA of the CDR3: TGTGCCACCACTAGCGGGGAAGCTACAGATACGCAGTATTTT. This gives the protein CATTSGEATDTQYF.

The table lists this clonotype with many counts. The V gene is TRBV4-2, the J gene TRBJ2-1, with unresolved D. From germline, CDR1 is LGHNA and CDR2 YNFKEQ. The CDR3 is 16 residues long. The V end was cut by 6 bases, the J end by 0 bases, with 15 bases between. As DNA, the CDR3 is TGTGCCAGCAGAGGTTCGGTGGCGAGCTCCTACAATGAGCAGTTCTTC. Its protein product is CASRGSVASSYNEQFF.

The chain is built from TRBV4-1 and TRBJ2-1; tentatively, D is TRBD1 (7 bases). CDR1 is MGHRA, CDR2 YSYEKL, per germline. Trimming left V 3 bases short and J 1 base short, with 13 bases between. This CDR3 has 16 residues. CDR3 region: CASSHQPGGSYNEQFF. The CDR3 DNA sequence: TGCGCCAGCAGCCACCAACCAGGGGGGTCCTACAATGAGCAGTTCTTC.

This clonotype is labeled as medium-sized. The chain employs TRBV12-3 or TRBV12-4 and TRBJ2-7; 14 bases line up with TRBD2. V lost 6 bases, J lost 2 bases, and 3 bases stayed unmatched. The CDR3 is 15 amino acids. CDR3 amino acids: CASSPTSGRAYEQYF. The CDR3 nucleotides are TGTGCCAGCAGCCCGACTAGCGGGAGGGCCTACGAGCAGTACTTC.

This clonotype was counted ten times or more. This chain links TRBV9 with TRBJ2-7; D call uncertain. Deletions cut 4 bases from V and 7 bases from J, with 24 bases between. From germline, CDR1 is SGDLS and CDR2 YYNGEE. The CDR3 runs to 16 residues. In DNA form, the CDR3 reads TGTGCCAGCAGCCCACTCTGGGGTTCCATCGTAGGAGAGCAGTACTTC. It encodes CASSPLWGSIVGEQYF.

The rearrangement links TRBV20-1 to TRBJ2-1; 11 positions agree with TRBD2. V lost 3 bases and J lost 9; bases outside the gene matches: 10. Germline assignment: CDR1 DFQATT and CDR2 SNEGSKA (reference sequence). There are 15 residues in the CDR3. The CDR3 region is CSASSTSGAHGEQFF. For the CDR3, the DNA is TGCAGTGCTAGCTCGACTAGCGGGGCACACGGTGAGCAGTTCTTC.

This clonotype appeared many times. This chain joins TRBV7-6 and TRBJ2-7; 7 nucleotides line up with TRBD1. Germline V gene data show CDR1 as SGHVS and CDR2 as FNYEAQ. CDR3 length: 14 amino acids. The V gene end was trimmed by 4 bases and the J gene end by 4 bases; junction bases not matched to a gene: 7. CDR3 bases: TGTGCCAGCAGCTGGGGACAGTCCTTTTACGAGCAGTACTTC. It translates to CASSWGQSFYEQYF.

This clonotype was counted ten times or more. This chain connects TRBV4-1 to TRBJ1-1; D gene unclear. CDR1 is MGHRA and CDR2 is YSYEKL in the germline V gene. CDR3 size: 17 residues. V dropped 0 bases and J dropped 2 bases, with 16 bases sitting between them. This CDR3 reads CASSQDPFEGGNTEAFF. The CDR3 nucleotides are TGCGCCAGCAGCCAAGATCCGTTTGAGGGAGGAAACACTGAAGCTTTCTTT.

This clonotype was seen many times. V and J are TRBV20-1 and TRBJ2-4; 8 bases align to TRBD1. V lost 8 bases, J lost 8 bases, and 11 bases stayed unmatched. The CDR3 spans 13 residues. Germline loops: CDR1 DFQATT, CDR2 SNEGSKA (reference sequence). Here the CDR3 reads CSRQGAERYIQYF. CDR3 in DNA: TGCAGTCGTCAGGGGGCCGAAAGGTACATTCAGTACTTC.

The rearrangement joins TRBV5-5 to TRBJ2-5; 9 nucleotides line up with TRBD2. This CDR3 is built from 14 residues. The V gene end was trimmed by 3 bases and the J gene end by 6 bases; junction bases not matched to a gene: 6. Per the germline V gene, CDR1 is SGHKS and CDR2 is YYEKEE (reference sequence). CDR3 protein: CASSSIAGVKTQYF. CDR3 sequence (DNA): TGTGCCAGCAGCTCTATAGCGGGAGTAAAGACCCAGTACTTC.

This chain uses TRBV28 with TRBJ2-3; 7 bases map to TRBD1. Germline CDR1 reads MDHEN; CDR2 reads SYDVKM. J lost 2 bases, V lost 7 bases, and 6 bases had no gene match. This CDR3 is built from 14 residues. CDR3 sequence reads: CASTLTGPTDTQYF. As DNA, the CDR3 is TGTGCCAGCACTCTGACAGGGCCCACAGATACGCAGTATTTT.

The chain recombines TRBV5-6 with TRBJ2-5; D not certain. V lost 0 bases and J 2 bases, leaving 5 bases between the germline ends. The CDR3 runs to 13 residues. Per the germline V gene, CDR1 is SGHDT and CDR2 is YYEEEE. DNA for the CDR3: TGTGCCAGCAGCTTGGTCGGACAAGAGACCCAGTACTTC. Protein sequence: CASSLVGQETQYF.

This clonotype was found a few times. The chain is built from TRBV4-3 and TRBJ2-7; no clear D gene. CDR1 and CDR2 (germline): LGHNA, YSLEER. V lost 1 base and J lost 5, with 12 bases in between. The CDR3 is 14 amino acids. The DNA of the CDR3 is TGCGCCAGCAGCCAAGCAGCTGGGAACCACGAGCAGTACTTC. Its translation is CASSQAAGNHEQYF.

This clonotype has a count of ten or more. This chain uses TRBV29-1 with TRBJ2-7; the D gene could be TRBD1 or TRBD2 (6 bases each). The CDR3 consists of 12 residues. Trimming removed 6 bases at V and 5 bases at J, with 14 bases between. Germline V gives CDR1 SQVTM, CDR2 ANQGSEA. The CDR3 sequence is CSVGGLRHEQYF. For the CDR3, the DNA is TGCAGCGTCGGGGGCCTTCGGCACGAGCAGTACTTC.

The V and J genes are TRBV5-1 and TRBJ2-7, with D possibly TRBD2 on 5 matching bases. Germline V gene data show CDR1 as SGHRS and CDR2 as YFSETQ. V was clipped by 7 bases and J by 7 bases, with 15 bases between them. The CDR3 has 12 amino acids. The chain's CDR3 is CASREATGEQYF. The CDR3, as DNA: TGCGCCAGCCGAGAGGCGACGGGGGAGCAGTACTTC.

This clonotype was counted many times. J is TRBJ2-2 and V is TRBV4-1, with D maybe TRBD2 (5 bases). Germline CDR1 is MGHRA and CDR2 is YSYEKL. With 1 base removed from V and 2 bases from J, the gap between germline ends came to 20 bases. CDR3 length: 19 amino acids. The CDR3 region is CASSQVLLSAGVNTGELFF. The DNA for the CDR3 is TGCGCCAGCAGCCAAGTTCTCCTTAGTGCGGGCGTTAACACCGGGGAGCTGTTTTTT.

The CDR3 region is CASSYLLGSLTDTQYF. CDR3 nucleotide sequence: TGTGCCAGCAGTTACTTGTTAGGGAGCCTCACAGATACGCAGTATTTT. The chain carries TRBV6-5 and TRBJ2-3; tentatively, D is TRBD2 (5 bases). V shed 1 base and J shed 2 bases, with 13 bases lying between them. The germline CDR1 and CDR2 sequences are MNHEY and SVGAGI. There are 16 residues in the CDR3.

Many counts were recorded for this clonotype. CDR3 protein: CASSLTLNTEAFF. As DNA, the CDR3 is TGTGCCAGCAGTCTGACACTGAACACTGAAGCTTTCTTT. The chain employs TRBV27 and TRBJ1-1, with D unclear. The ends were cut back, 5 bases at V and 0 bases at J, with 7 bases in the middle. Germline V CDR1 and CDR2: MNHEY, SMNVEV (reference sequence). This CDR3 has 13 amino acids.

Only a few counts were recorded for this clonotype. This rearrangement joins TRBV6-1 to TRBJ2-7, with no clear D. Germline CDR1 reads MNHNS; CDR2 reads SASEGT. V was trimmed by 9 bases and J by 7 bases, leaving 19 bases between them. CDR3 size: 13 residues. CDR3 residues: CASLSESLEEQYF. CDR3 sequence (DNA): TGTGCCAGTTTATCTGAAAGCCTGGAAGAGCAGTACTTC.

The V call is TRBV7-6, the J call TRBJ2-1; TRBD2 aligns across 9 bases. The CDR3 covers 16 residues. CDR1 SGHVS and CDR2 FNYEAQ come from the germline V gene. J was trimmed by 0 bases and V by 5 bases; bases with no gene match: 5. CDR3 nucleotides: TGTGCCAGCAGCCAATCACTAGCGGGCTCCTACAATGAGCAGTTCTTC. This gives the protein CASSQSLAGSYNEQFF.

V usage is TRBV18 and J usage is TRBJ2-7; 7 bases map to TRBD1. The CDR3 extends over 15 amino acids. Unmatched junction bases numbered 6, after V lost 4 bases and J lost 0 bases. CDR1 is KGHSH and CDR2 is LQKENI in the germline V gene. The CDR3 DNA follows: TGTGCCAGCTCACTAGTGACAGGGCCCTCCTACGAGCAGTACTTC. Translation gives CASSLVTGPSYEQYF.

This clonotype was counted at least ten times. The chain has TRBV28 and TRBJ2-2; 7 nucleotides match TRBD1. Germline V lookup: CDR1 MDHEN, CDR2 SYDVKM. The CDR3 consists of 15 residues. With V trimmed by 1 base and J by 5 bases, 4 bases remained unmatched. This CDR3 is CASSLSTGITGELFF. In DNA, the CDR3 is TGTGCCAGCAGTTTATCGACAGGGATAACCGGGGAGCTGTTTTTT.

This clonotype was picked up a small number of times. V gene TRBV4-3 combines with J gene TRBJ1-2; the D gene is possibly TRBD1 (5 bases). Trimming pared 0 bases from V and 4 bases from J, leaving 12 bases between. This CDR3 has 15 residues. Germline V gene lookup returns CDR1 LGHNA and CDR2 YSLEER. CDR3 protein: CASSQDRGRIYGYTF. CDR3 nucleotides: TGCGCCAGCAGCCAAGACCGGGGACGGATCTATGGCTACACCTTC.